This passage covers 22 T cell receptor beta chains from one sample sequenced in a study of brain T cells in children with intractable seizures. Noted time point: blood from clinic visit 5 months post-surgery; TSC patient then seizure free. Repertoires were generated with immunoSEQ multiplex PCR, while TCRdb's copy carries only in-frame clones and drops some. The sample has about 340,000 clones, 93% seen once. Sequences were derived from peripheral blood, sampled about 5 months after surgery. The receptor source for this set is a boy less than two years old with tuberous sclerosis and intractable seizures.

Here the CDR3 DNA reads TGTGCCACCCAAGCGATCAATCAGCCCCAGCATTTT. Amino acids: CATQAINQPQHF. The V call is TRBV10-3, the J call TRBJ1-5, with D unclear. The V gene's germline CDR1 is ENHRY and CDR2 SYGVKD. The ends were cut back, 10 bases at V and 3 bases at J, with 10 bases in the middle. The CDR3 has 12 amino acids.

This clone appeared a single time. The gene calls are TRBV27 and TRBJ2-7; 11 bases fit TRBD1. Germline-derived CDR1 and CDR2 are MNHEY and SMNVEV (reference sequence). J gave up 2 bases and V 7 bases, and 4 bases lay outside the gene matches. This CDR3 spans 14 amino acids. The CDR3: CASTSGQGAYEQYF. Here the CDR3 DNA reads TGTGCCAGCACCTCGGGACAGGGGGCCTACGAGCAGTACTTC.

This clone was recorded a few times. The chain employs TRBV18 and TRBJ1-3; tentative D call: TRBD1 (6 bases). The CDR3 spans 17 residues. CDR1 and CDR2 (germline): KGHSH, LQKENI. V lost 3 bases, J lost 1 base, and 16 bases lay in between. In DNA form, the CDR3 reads TGTGCCAGCTCACCGATATCAGGGGCCAAGTCTGGAAACACCATATATTTT. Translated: CASSPISGAKSGNTIYF.

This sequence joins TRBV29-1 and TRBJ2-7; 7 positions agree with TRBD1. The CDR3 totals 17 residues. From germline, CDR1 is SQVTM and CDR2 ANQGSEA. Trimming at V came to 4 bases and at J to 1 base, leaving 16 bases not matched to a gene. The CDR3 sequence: CSVVSCTTGELSYEQYF. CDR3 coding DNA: TGCAGCGTTGTTTCGTGTACTACAGGGGAACTTTCCTACGAGCAGTACTTC.

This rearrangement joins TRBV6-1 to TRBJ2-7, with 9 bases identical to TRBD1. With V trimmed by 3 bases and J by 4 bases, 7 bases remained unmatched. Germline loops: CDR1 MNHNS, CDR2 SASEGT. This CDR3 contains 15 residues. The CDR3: CASSEYRGPSYEQYF. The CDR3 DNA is TGTGCCAGCAGTGAGTACAGGGGGCCCTCATACGAGCAGTACTTC.

CDR3 nucleotide sequence: TGTGCCAGCAGGGGCGGGATTCCCGGGACTGAGCAGTTCTTC. Its translation: CASRGGIPGTEQFF. V and J are TRBV27 and TRBJ2-1; tentatively, D is TRBD2 (6 bases). Trimming took off 6 bases at V and 9 bases at J, with 18 bases between the two ends. The CDR3 runs to 14 residues. The V gene's germline CDR1 is MNHEY and CDR2 SMNVEV (reference sequence).

CDR3 nucleotide sequence: TGTGCCAGCACCTGGGAGTGCATCCTTCCCTTGGTATACAATGAGCAGTTCTTC. Amino acids: CASTWECILPLVYNEQFF. V and J are TRBV9 and TRBJ2-1, with D maybe TRBD2 (5 bases). Germline loops: CDR1 SGDLS, CDR2 YYNGEE. V dropped 6 bases and J dropped 4 bases, with 26 bases sitting between them. The CDR3 has 18 residues. Together with reference TRBV9 and TRBJ2-1, the CDR3 gives the full variable domain: DSGVTQTPKHLITATGQRVTLRCSPRSGDLSVYWYQQSLDQGLQFLIQYYNGEERAKGNILERFSAQQFPDLHSELNLSSLELGDSALYFCASTWECILPLVYNEQFFGPGTRLTVL.

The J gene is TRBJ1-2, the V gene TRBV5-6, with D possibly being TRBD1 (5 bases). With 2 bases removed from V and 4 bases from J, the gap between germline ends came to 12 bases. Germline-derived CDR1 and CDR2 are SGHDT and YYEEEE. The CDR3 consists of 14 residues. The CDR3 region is CASSFQGGSYGYTF. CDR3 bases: TGTGCCAGCAGCTTCCAGGGAGGTAGCTATGGCTACACCTTC.

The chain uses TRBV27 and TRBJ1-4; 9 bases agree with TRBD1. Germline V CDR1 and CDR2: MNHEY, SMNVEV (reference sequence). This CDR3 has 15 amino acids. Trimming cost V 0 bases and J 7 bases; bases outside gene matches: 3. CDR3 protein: CASSLSGQGGEKLFF. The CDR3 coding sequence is TGTGCCAGCAGTTTATCGGGACAGGGAGGTGAAAAACTGTTTTTT.

Here the CDR3 reads CAIAGTDAQPQHF. The CDR3 coding sequence is TGTGCCATCGCTGGGACAGATGCCCAGCCCCAGCATTTT. The gene calls are TRBV10-3 and TRBJ1-5, with 7 positions matching TRBD1. CDR3 length: 13 amino acids. The V gene end was trimmed by 8 bases and the J gene end by 7 bases; junction bases not matched to a gene: 8. CDR1 is ENHRY and CDR2 is SYGVKD in the germline V gene.

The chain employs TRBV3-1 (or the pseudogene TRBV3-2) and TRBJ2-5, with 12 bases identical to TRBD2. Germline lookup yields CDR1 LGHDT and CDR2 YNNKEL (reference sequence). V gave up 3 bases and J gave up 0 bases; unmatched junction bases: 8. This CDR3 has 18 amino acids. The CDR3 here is CASSHYPPSGRDQETQYF. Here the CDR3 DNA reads TGTGCCAGCAGCCATTATCCCCCTAGCGGGAGGGACCAAGAGACCCAGTACTTC.

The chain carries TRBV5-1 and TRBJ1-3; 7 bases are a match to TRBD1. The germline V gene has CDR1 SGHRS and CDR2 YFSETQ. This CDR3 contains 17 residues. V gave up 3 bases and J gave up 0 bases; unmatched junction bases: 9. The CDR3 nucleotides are TGCGCCAGCAGCTCTGACAGGGCGGGAAGCTCTGGAAACACCATATATTTT. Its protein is CASSSDRAGSSGNTIYF.

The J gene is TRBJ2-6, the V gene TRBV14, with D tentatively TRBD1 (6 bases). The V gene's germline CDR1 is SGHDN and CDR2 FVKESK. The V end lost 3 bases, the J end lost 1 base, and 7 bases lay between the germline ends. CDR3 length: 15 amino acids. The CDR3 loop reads CASSQGQSGANVLTF. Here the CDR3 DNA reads TGTGCCAGCAGCCAGGGACAATCTGGGGCCAACGTCCTGACTTTC.

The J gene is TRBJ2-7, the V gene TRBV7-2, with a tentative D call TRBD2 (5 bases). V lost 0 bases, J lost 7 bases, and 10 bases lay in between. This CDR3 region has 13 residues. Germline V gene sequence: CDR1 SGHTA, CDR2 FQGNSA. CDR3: CASSLADSREQYF. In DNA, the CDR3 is TGTGCCAGCAGCTTAGCGGACTCCCGAGAGCAGTACTTC.

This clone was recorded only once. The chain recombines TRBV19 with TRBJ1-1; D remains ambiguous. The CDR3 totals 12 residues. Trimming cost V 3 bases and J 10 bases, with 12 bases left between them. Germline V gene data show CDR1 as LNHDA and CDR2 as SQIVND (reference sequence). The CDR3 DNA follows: TGTGCCAGTAGTATTTACGGGGAGAGAGCTTTCTTT. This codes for CASSIYGERAFF.

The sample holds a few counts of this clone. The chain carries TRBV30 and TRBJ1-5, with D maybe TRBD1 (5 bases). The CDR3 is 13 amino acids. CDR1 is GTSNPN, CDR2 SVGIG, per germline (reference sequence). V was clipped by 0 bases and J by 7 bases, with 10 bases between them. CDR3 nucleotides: TGTGCCTGGAGTGTAGGGGCTGGGCAGCCCCAGCATTTT. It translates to CAWSVGAGQPQHF. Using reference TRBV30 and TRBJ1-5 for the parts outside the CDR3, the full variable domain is SQTIHQWPATLVQPVGSPLSLECTVEGTSNPNLYWYRQAAGRGLQLLFYSVGIGQISSEVPQNLSASRPQDRQFILSSKKLLLSDSGFYLCAWSVGAGQPQHFGDGTRLSIL.

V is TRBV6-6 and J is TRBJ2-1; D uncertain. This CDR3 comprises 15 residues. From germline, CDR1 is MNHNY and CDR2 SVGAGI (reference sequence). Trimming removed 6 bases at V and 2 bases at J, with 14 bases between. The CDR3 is CASRPLGGTYNEQFF. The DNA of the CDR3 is TGTGCCAGCAGGCCTCTCGGCGGAACCTACAATGAGCAGTTCTTC.

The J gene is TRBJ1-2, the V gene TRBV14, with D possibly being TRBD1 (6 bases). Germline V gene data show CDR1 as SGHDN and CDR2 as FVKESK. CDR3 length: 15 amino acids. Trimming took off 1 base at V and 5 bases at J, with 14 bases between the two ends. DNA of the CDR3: TGTGCCAGCAGCCAAGCGAGTCTACAGGGATATGGCTACACCTTC. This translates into CASSQASLQGYGYTF.

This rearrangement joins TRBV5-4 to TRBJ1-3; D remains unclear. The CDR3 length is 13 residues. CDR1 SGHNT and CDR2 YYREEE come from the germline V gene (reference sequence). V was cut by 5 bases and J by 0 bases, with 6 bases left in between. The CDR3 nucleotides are TGTGCCAGCAGGACCCTCTCTGGAAACACCATATATTTT. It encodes CASRTLSGNTIYF.

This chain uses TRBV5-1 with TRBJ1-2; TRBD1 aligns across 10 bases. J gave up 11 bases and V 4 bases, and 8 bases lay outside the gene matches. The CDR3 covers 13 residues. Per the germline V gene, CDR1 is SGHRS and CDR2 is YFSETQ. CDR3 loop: CASSNNGQGGYTF. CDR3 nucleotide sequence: TGCGCCAGCAGCAACAACGGACAGGGGGGTTACACCTTC.

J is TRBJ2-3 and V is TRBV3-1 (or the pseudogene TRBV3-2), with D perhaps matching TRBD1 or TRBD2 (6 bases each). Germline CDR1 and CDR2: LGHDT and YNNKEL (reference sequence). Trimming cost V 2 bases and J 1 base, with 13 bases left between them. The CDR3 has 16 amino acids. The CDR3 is CASSQFRGGGTDTQYF. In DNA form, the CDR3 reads TGTGCCAGCAGCCAATTCAGGGGAGGAGGCACAGATACGCAGTATTTT.

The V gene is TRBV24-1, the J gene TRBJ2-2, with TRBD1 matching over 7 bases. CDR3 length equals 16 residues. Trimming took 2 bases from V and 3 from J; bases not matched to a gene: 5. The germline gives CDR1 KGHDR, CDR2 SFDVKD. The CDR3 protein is CATSDSKGAYTGELFF. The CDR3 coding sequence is TGTGCCACCAGTGATTCAAAGGGGGCCTACACCGGGGAGCTGTTTTTT.